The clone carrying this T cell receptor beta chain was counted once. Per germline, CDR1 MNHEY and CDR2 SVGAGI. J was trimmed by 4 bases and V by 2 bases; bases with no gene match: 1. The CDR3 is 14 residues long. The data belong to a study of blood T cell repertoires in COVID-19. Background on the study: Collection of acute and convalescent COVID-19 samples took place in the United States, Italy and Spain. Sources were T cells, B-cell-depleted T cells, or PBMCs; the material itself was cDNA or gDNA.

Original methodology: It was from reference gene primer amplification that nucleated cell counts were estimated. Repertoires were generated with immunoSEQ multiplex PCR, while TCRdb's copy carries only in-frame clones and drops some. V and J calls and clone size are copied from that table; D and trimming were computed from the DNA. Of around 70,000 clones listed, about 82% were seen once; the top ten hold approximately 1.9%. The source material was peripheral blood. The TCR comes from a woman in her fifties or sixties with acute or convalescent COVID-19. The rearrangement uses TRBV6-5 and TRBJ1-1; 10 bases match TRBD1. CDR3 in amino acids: CASSYDRGLTEAFF. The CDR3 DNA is TGTGCCAGCAGTTACGACAGGGGGCTCACTGAAGCTTTCTTT.